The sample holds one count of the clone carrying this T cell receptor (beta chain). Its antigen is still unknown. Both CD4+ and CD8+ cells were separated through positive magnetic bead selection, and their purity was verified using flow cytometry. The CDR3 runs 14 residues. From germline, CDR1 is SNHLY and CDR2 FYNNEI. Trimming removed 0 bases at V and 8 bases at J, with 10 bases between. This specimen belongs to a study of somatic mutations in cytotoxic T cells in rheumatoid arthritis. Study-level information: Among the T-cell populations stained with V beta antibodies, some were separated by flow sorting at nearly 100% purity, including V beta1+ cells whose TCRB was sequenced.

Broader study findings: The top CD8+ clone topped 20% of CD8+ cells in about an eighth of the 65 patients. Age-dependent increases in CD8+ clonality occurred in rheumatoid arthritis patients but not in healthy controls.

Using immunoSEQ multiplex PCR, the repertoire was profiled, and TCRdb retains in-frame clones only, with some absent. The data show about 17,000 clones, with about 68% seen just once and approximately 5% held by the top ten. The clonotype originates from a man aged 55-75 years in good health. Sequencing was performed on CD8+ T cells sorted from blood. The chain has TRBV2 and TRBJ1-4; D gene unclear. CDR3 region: CASSEALQREKLFF. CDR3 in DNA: TGTGCCAGCAGTGAAGCGCTTCAGCGGGAAAAACTGTTTTTT.